The 11 T cell receptor beta chains in this list originate from one sample, sequenced in a study of CXCR3-negative and CXCR3-positive naive CD8 T cells. General study points: CXCR3-positive naive cells carried more hydrophobic TRB CDR3s than CXCR3-negative naive cells did.

Their antigen targets remain unknown. 5' RACE that incorporated UMI labels was used to prepare the TRB cDNA libraries. From its re-call of the 5' RACE reads, TCRdb lists each CDR3 protein once, without DNA. Its clone listing holds about 86,000 distinct CDR3 sequences. What was sequenced was naive CXCR3+ CD8+ T cells from blood. Subset reported: CD45RO-CCR7+CD27+CD95- naive CD8+ T cells expressing CXCR3 (TNR3+). These receptors originate from a human donor in good health. Some clones in this sample may be carry-over from other donors' samples.

The chain recombines TRBV14 with TRBJ1-1; TCRdb gives TRBD1 as the D gene, but with no DNA this cannot be confirmed. This CDR3 region has 12 residues. Germline-derived CDR1 and CDR2 are SGHDN and FVKESK. The CDR3 loop reads CASSRGYTEAFF.

This chain links TRBV5-6 with TRBJ2-7; TCRdb's D call of TRBD1 is untestable without DNA. The CDR3 sequence is 13 residues long. The germline V gene encodes CDR1 SGHDT and CDR2 YYEEEE. CDR3 residues: CASSWGTAYEQYF.

This chain uses TRBV7-2 with TRBJ2-7. The CDR3 spans 15 residues. The germline V gene encodes CDR1 SGHTA and CDR2 FQGNSA. The CDR3 reads CASSLAGLSSHEQYF. Full variable domain (rest looked up from reference TRBV7-2 and TRBJ2-7): GAGVSQSPSNKVTEKGKDVELRCDPISGHTALYWYRQSLGQGLEFLIYFQGNSAPDKSGLPSDRFSAERTGGSVSTLTIQRTQQEDSAVYLCASSLAGLSSHEQYFGPGTRLTVT.

The gene calls are TRBV12-3 or TRBV12-4 and TRBJ1-5; lacking DNA, the TRBD1 call made by TCRdb goes unchecked. The CDR3 is 15 amino acids. CDR3 region: CASSHQPGSNQPQHF.

The chain couples TRBV29-1 to TRBJ2-3. CDR1 is SQVTM and CDR2 is ANQGSEA in the germline V gene. The CDR3 is made up of 15 amino acids. CDR3 region: CSVDRTASSTDTQYF.

The chain couples TRBV29-1 to TRBJ2-3. Germline V gene lookup returns CDR1 SQVTM and CDR2 ANQGSEA. The CDR3 has 15 amino acids. Here the CDR3 reads CSAGGGTSSTDTQYF.

The chain recombines TRBV7-9 with TRBJ2-7. Germline lookup yields CDR1 SEHNR and CDR2 FQNEAQ (reference sequence). The CDR3 has 12 residues. CDR3 protein: CASSSASYEQYF.

The chain employs TRBV7-9 and TRBJ2-3. This CDR3 has 16 residues. CDR1 and CDR2 from the germline V gene are SEHNR and FQNEAQ (reference sequence). This chain's CDR3 is CASSLGRGSSTDTQYF. Variable domain in full (rest from reference TRBV7-9 and TRBJ2-3): DTGVSQNPRHKITKRGQNVTFRCDPISEHNRLYWYRQTLGQGPEFLTYFQNEAQLEKSRLLSDRFSAERPKGSFSTLEIQRTEQGDSAMYLCASSLGRGSSTDTQYFGPGTRLTVL.

The V call is TRBV20-1, the J call TRBJ2-7; the D gene TCRdb calls, TRBD2, cannot be checked with no DNA. Germline CDR1 and CDR2: DFQATT and SNEGSKA (reference sequence). The CDR3 runs to 17 residues. Here the CDR3 reads CSARDLPSEAISYEQYF.

V gene TRBV5-1 combines with J gene TRBJ2-3; TCRdb returns TRBD1, unconfirmable since there is no DNA. This CDR3 is built from 16 residues. Germline V CDR1 and CDR2: SGHRS, YFSETQ. The chain's CDR3 is CASSLRGQGGTDTQYF.

The CDR3 sequence is CASSLSYSGHNEQFF. J is TRBJ2-1 and V is TRBV27; TCRdb's D call, TRBD1, is unchecked because there is no DNA. Germline V gene lookup returns CDR1 MNHEY and CDR2 SMNVEV (reference sequence). The CDR3 is 15 amino acids.